The 27 T cell receptor beta chains in this list originate from one sample, sequenced in a study of neurological immune-mediated disorders. TCRdb independently ran MiXCR on the 5' RACE reads; one entry per CDR3 protein. The sample records more than 45,000 distinct CDR3 sequences, approximately 4% being singletons. Sequenced material: PBMCs. The receptors come from a woman under 40 with multiple sclerosis.

There are many counts of this clonotype. This rearrangement joins TRBV9 to TRBJ2-1; 11 bases align to TRBD2. The V segment lost 3 bases and the J segment 5 bases; nucleotides outside the gene matches: 4. Per the germline V gene, CDR1 is SGDLS and CDR2 is YYNGEE. The CDR3 runs to 15 residues. CDR3 coding DNA: TGTGCCAGCAGCGCTAGCGGGAGGTTCAACAATGAGCAGTTCTTC. Its protein is CASSASGRFNNEQFF.

This clonotype has ten or more counts. V is TRBV20-1 and J is TRBJ1-2; 9 bases are shared with TRBD1. Germline loops: CDR1 DFQATT, CDR2 SNEGSKA (reference sequence). V lost 0 bases and J lost 3; bases outside the gene matches: 8. The CDR3 is made up of 16 amino acids. CDR3 loop: CSARDLTGGHYYGYTF. In DNA form, the CDR3 reads TGCAGTGCTAGAGATCTAACAGGGGGCCATTACTATGGCTACACCTTC.

This clonotype came up many times. The chain employs TRBV4-1 and TRBJ2-1, with a tentative D call TRBD2 (6 bases). This CDR3 has 14 residues. Trimming cost V 0 bases and J 9 bases, with 12 bases left between them. Germline-derived CDR1 and CDR2 are MGHRA and YSYEKL. CDR3 nucleotides: TGCGCCAGCAGCCAAGAGGGGACTCGCTCTGAGCAGTTCTTC. Protein product: CASSQEGTRSEQFF.

The table lists this clonotype with many counts. V gene TRBV4-1 combines with J gene TRBJ2-5; weak D call: TRBD1 (6 bases). Trimming removed 0 bases at V and 3 bases at J, with 14 bases between. There are 16 residues in the CDR3. The germline CDR1 and CDR2 sequences are MGHRA and YSYEKL. CDR3 sequence (DNA): TGCGCCAGCAGCCAAGACCAGGGGCTCGGTAAAGAGACCCAGTACTTC. Its protein product is CASSQDQGLGKETQYF.

This clonotype was recorded a few times. This may stem from a read error, because a much larger clone lies one nucleotide away. V and J are TRBV20-1 and TRBJ2-5, with D possibly being TRBD2 (5 bases). The ends were cut back, 3 bases at V and 1 base at J, with 12 bases in the middle. The V gene's germline CDR1 is DFQATT and CDR2 SNEGSKA (reference sequence). This CDR3 has 14 residues. The CDR3 coding sequence is TGCAGTGCTAGGGTCACTAGATCCCAAGAGACCCAGTACTTC. This encodes CSARVTRSQETQYF.

In its sample, this clonotype was seen many times. The chain has TRBV5-1 and TRBJ1-2, with 8 bases aligning to TRBD1. Germline lookup yields CDR1 SGHRS and CDR2 YFSETQ. J gave up 4 bases and V 4 bases, and 6 bases lay outside the gene matches. There are 14 residues in the CDR3. The CDR3 protein is CASSPDREIYGYTF. Here the CDR3 DNA reads TGCGCCAGCAGCCCGGACAGGGAGATCTATGGCTACACCTTC.

In its sample, this clonotype was seen many times. V and J are TRBV20-1 and TRBJ2-7; D is possibly TRBD1 (6 bases). Germline CDR1 is DFQATT and CDR2 is SNEGSKA (reference sequence). Trimming took 5 bases from V and 3 from J, leaving 14 bases between them. The CDR3 extends over 13 amino acids. CDR3: CSARGQGYYEQYF. The CDR3 DNA sequence: TGCAGTGCTCGAGGGCAGGGGTACTACGAGCAGTACTTC.

The chain is built from TRBV20-1 and TRBJ2-3, with 7 bases identical to TRBD2. V trimming: 4 bases; J trimming: 1 base; junction bases outside the gene matches: 2. CDR3 length: 13 residues. Germline V gene lookup returns CDR1 DFQATT and CDR2 SNEGSKA (reference sequence). The CDR3, as DNA: TGCAGTGCTATTCGGGGGGGCACAGATACGCAGTATTTT. This gives the protein CSAIRGGTDTQYF.

Ten or more counts support this clonotype. The J gene is TRBJ1-1, the V gene TRBV7-9, with D possibly matching TRBD1 (5 bases). The V gene's germline CDR1 is SEHNR and CDR2 FQNEAQ (reference sequence). Trimming removed 4 bases from V and 2 bases from J, with 5 bases in between. The CDR3 runs 12 residues. The CDR3 region has the DNA TGTGCCAGCAGCTGGGACAACACTGAAGCTTTCTTT. It specifies CASSWDNTEAFF.

Only a few counts were recorded for this clonotype. The gene calls are TRBV27 and TRBJ2-3, with D perhaps assigned TRBD1 or TRBD2 (5 bases each). The CDR3 extends over 12 amino acids. Germline V lookup: CDR1 MNHEY, CDR2 SMNVEV (reference sequence). Deletions cut 8 bases from V and 12 bases from J, with 18 bases between. CDR3 in DNA: TGTGCCAGCGGGGACGGGCCCTCGGTTCAGTATTTT. Protein sequence: CASGDGPSVQYF.

This clonotype was detected many times. V gene TRBV20-1 combines with J gene TRBJ2-5; 8 bases are a match to TRBD2. Per germline, CDR1 DFQATT and CDR2 SNEGSKA (reference sequence). The V segment lost 6 bases and the J segment 2 bases; nucleotides outside the gene matches: 8. The CDR3 contains 14 residues. The CDR3 region is CSAPKLADQETQYF. CDR3 in DNA: TGCAGTGCGCCGAAACTAGCGGATCAAGAGACCCAGTACTTC.

In its sample, this clonotype was seen many times. The CDR3 DNA reads TGTGCCAGCGGCAGCCGGGACAGGGTTTACGAGCAGTACTTC. Translating it yields CASGSRDRVYEQYF. The V gene is TRBV7-9, the J gene TRBJ2-7; TRBD1 aligns across 9 bases. V dropped 8 bases and J dropped 4; count of bases not matched to a gene: 9. Germline lookup yields CDR1 SEHNR and CDR2 FQNEAQ (reference sequence). This CDR3 contains 14 residues.

This clonotype showed up many times. This rearrangement joins TRBV6-2 or TRBV6-3 to TRBJ1-1; weak D call: TRBD1 (6 bases). The CDR3 runs 15 residues. V was cut by 4 bases and J by 7 bases, with 19 bases left in between. From germline, CDR1 is MNHEY and CDR2 SVGEGT. CDR3 coding DNA: TGTGCCAGCAGTTCAGTCCCTACAGGGCTGGGTGAAGCTTTCTTT. This gives the protein CASSSVPTGLGEAFF.

On this clonotype: This CDR3 fails to terminate in the conserved phenylalanine or tryptophan, so it likely reflects a read error. The J gene is TRBJ2-7, the V gene TRBV20-1, with a possible D match to TRBD2 (6 bases). Germline CDR1 reads DFQATT; CDR2 reads SNEGSKA (reference sequence). V gave up 2 bases and J gave up 0 bases, with 14 bases separating them. The CDR3 covers 15 residues. CDR3 DNA: TGCAGTGCTAGACCGGGACTGCCTATCTCCTACGAGCAGTACAAC. Translating it yields CSARPGLPISYEQYN.

This clonotype was recorded at least ten times. The CDR3 reads CASSFQPGGSYNEQFF. CDR3 sequence (DNA): TGTGCCAGCAGTTTCCAGCCGGGGGGCTCCTACAATGAGCAGTTCTTC. This chain joins TRBV12-3 or TRBV12-4 and TRBJ2-1; 7 nucleotides align to TRBD2. This CDR3 contains 16 residues. Germline trimming cut 3 bases from V and 0 bases from J; bases unmatched to any gene: 5.

This clonotype was seen many times. The rearrangement uses TRBV20-1 and TRBJ1-4, with D perhaps matching TRBD1 (5 bases). V was trimmed by 0 bases and J by 8 bases, leaving 16 bases between them. The CDR3 covers 15 residues. In germline, CDR1 is DFQATT, CDR2 SNEGSKA (reference sequence). CDR3 sequence (DNA): TGCAGTGCTAGAGATAGCGGCGGACGGGGGGAAAAACTGTTTTTT. Its translation is CSARDSGGRGEKLFF.

Ten or more counts support this clonotype. A junction end diverges from the germline sequence, so it may reflect a read error. This chain joins TRBV12-3 or TRBV12-4 and TRBJ1-2; 7 bases map to TRBD1. The CDR3 consists of 15 residues. As DNA, the CDR3 is TGTGCCAGCACTTTAAAATCCGGACAGGTTTATGGCTACACCTTC. This encodes CASTLKSGQVYGYTF.

This clonotype was observed many times. Possible read error: a much larger clone is one base away. The chain carries TRBV9 and TRBJ1-1; D gene uncertain. Trimming removed 3 bases at V and 1 base at J, with 7 bases between. The CDR3 has 13 residues. Germline V gene sequence: CDR1 SGDLS, CDR2 YYNGEE. The DNA of the CDR3 is TGTGCCAGCAGCGAACAGACGAACACTGAAGCTTTCTTT. It encodes CASSEQTNTEAFF.

This clonotype was recorded at least ten times. This rearrangement joins TRBV12-3 or TRBV12-4 to TRBJ1-1, with 9 bases lining up with TRBD1. Germline trimming cut 7 bases from V and 4 bases from J; bases unmatched to any gene: 7. The CDR3 runs to 14 residues. CDR3 region: CASIPGTGPTEAFF. The CDR3 region has the DNA TGTGCCAGCATTCCCGGGACAGGGCCCACTGAAGCTTTCTTT.

There are many counts of this clonotype. The V and J genes are TRBV3-1 and TRBJ1-2; D gene ambiguous. V was shortened by 0 bases and J by 8 bases, with 13 bases between the two germline ends. Per the germline V gene, CDR1 is LGHDT and CDR2 is YNNKEL (reference sequence). The CDR3 runs to 14 residues. The CDR3 protein is CASSQDRRVFGYTF. CDR3 sequence (DNA): TGTGCCAGCAGCCAAGATCGAAGGGTCTTCGGCTACACCTTC.

This clonotype was detected ten times or more. A much more abundant neighbour one base away suggests this may be a read error. DNA of the CDR3: TGTGCCAGCAGCGCTAAGGACGGTTTCTACACCTTC. This sequence encodes CASSAKDGFYTF. The chain joins TRBV5-6 to TRBJ1-2; D is unclear. The CDR3 has 12 residues. With 4 bases removed from V and 10 bases from J, the gap between germline ends came to 14 bases. Germline V gene data show CDR1 as SGHDT and CDR2 as YYEEEE. The full variable domain, with the rest looked up from reference TRBV5-6 and TRBJ1-2, is DAGVTQSPTHLIKTRGQQVTLRCSPKSGHDTVSWYQQALGQGPQFIFQYYEEEERQRGNFPDRFSGHQFPNYSSELNVNALLLGDSALYLCASSAKDGFYTFGSGTRLTVV.

This clonotype was seen repeatedly, ten times or more. The J gene is TRBJ1-1, the V gene TRBV5-1; weak D call: TRBD1 (5 bases). In germline, CDR1 is SGHRS, CDR2 YFSETQ. This CDR3 is built from 17 residues. Trimming shortened V by 4 bases and J by 4 bases, and 23 bases separated the two germline ends. Here the CDR3 reads CASSPWRGGQAGTEAFF. The DNA of the CDR3 is TGCGCCAGCAGCCCTTGGCGGGGCGGGCAGGCGGGCACTGAAGCTTTCTTT.

This clonotype was recorded many times. The V call is TRBV7-2, the J call TRBJ2-2; 7 bases are a match to TRBD2. CDR1 and CDR2 (germline): SGHTA, FQGNSA. V shed 3 bases and J 5 bases; nucleotides not matched to a gene: 3. The length of the CDR3 is 14 residues. The CDR3 region has the DNA TGTGCCAGCAGCTTTGTCGGGGGGACCGGGGAGCTGTTTTTT. Its translation is CASSFVGGTGELFF.

Many counts were recorded for this clonotype. The chain uses TRBV5-6 and TRBJ1-4; no definite D call. There are 19 residues in the CDR3. Germline V gives CDR1 SGHDT, CDR2 YYEEEE. Trimming removed 0 bases at V and 2 bases at J, with 20 bases between. CDR3 in amino acids: CASSLGFTQILTTNEKLFF. CDR3 coding DNA: TGTGCCAGCAGCTTGGGATTTACGCAAATTCTTACGACTAATGAAAAACTGTTTTTT.

The table lists this clonotype with many counts. V is TRBV20-1 and J is TRBJ2-7; 11 positions agree with TRBD2. The CDR3 is 14 amino acids. J gave up 3 bases and V 1 base, and 2 bases lay outside the gene matches. CDR1 DFQATT and CDR2 SNEGSKA come from the germline V gene (reference sequence). In DNA, the CDR3 is TGCAGTGCTAGAGGGGGACTAGCGGTCTACGAGCAGTACTTC. It yields the protein CSARGGLAVYEQYF.

Many counts were recorded for this clonotype. V usage is TRBV6-5 and J usage is TRBJ2-3; D remains unclear. CDR3 length: 14 residues. The germline gives CDR1 MNHEY, CDR2 SVGAGI. The V and J ends lost 3 bases and 6 bases respectively, with 13 bases between them. CDR3 loop: CASSYSRFADTQYF. CDR3 sequence (DNA): TGTGCCAGCAGTTATAGTCGATTCGCGGATACGCAGTATTTT.

This clonotype appeared many times. This chain links TRBV6-5 with TRBJ1-1; D perhaps matches TRBD1 (5 bases). The V gene's germline CDR1 is MNHEY and CDR2 SVGAGI. Trimming removed 10 bases from V and 5 bases from J, with 11 bases in between. The CDR3 is 11 amino acids. CDR3 loop: CATTDRTEAFF. In DNA form, the CDR3 reads TGTGCCACCACTGACAGAACTGAAGCTTTCTTT.